This T cell receptor beta chain was profiled in a study of PD-L1 blockade in urothelial cancer. Study in general: Administration of atezolizumab to patients began around 2014, at 1,200 mg intravenously every 3 weeks.

Whole-study findings and limits: Tumor-associated TCR clones expanded more in blood at 3 weeks in patients with durable benefit.

Some clones are missing from TCRdb's copy, which holds only in-frame ones; the method was immunoSEQ multiplex PCR. The table lists tens of thousands of clones, about four fifths of them singletons. Time point meaning: pretreatment peripheral blood. As to this clone: Its antigen is currently unknown.

There are 13 residues in the CDR3. Germline CDR1 SEHNR, CDR2 FQNEAQ (reference sequence). Trimming shortened V by 8 bases and J by 8 bases, and 18 bases separated the two germline ends. The sample was PBMCs, taken around atezolizumab (anti-PD-L1) treatment. The chain recombines TRBV7-9 with TRBJ1-2; D may be TRBD1 (6 bases). The receptor's source is a man aged 65 to 79 with urothelial cancer. The CDR3 DNA reads TGTGCCAGCGGGGGGGGCCAGTGGGGAGGCTACACCTTC. Translated: CASGGGQWGGYTF.